This TCR beta chain was sequenced for a study of T cells after yellow fever vaccination. Across the study: SMART-Seq v4 Ultra Low Input prepared libraries from low-cell fractions. Study results and caveats: Relatively few clonotypes were ones that appeared in both CD4 and CD8 compartments.

A process of 5'RACE template switching, which added a universal primer site and UMIs, was used to make TCR cDNA. TCRdb called the 5' RACE reads again in MiXCR, with one record for every CDR3 protein. The sample has approximately 160,000 distinct CDR3 sequences, roughly a tenth seen once. This CDR3 has 14 residues. V shed 1 base and J shed 6 bases, with 10 bases lying between them. Germline assignment: CDR1 SGHTA and CDR2 FQGTGA. In regard to this clonotype: Its antigen is undetermined.

The sequencing here drew on CD8+ T cells sorted from PBMCs, taken 45 days after the yellow fever booster vaccination. The TCR originated in a man younger than 35 who received the YFV17D yellow fever vaccine. This chain uses TRBV7-3 with TRBJ2-4, with no clear D. The CDR3 sequence: CASSLSDPPNIQYF. The DNA for the CDR3 is TGTGCCAGCAGCTTAAGCGACCCTCCAAACATTCAGTACTTC.